This T cell receptor (beta chain) was identified during a study of OX40 agonist ivuxolimab in advanced cancers. Background on the study: Subjects had a mean age of about 57 years, with a range of 23 to 79; almost 85% were male.

For this clone: The antigen is undetermined.

Only in-frame clones appear in the TCRdb table, and some are missing; sequencing was by immunoSEQ multiplex PCR. The table shows around 59,000 clones, with roughly nine tenths occurring only once. The study, taken as a whole, reports: Antigen targets of the expanded peripheral T cells went undetermined. Compared with others, partial responders at 0.1-3.0 mg/kg displayed clonal expansion among the lowest.

The sample consisted of CD4+ or CD8+ T cells sorted from blood, taken in a trial of the OX40 agonist ivuxolimab. The sequence came from an adult with an advanced solid tumor such as melanoma, head and neck, liver or kidney cancer.

The CDR3 region is CASSPEDKNIQYF. The CDR3 DNA reads as TGTGCCAGCTCACCTGAGGACAAAAACATTCAGTACTTC. This chain links TRBV18 with TRBJ2-4; D gene unclear. The V end lost 3 bases, the J end lost 3 bases, and 6 bases lay between the germline ends. The CDR3 consists of 13 residues. CDR1 is KGHSH, CDR2 LQKENI, per germline.